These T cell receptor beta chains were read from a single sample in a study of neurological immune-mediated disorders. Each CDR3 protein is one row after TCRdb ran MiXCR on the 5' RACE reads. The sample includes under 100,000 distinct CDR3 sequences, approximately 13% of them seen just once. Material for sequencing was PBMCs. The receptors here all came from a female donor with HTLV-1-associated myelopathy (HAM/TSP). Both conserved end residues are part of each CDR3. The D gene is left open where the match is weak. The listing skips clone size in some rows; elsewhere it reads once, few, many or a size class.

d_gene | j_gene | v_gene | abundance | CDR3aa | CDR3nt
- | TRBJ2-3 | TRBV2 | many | CASSEGGGGLTDTQYF | TGTGCCAGCAGTGAAGGTGGCGGGGGCCTCACAGATACGCAGTATTTT
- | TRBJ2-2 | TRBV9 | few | CASSQIYGELFF | TGTGCCAGCAGCCAAATCTACGGGGAGCTGTTTTTT
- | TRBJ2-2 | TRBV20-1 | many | CSARDRAGTNTGELFF | TGCAGTGCTAGAGATCGCGCGGGGACGAACACCGGGGAGCTGTTTTTT
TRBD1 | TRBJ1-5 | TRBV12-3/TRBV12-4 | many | CASNRDRSNQPQHF | TGTGCCAGCAACCGGGACAGGTCGAATCAGCCCCAGCATTTT
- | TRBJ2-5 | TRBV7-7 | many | CASSFGQGGETQYF | TGTGCCAGCAGCTTCGGCCAGGGGGGAGAGACCCAGTACTTC
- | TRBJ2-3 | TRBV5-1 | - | CASSLDEGGGTDTQYF | TGCGCCAGCAGCTTGGATGAGGGCGGGGGCACAGATACGCAGTATTTT
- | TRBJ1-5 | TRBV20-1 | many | CSARKGNSNQPQHF | TGCAGTGCTAGAAAAGGGAATAGCAATCAGCCCCAGCATTTT
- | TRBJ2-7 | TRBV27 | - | CASSSRRAAKQYF | TGTGCCAGCAGTTCTCGACGGGCGGCCAAGCAGTACTTC
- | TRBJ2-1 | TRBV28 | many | CASESQGNEQFF | TGTGCCAGTGAGTCGCAGGGCAATGAGCAGTTCTTC
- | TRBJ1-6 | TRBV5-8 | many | CASSPWTGLNSPLHF | TGTGCCAGCAGCCCGTGGACGGGACTAAATTCACCCCTCCACTTT
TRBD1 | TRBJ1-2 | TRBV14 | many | CASSQKTGGYAYGYTF | TGTGCCAGCAGCCAGAAGACAGGGGGCTACGCCTATGGCTACACCTTC
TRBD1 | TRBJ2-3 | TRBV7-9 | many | CASSQQGAHTDTQYF | TGTGCCAGCAGCCAACAGGGGGCTCACACAGATACGCAGTATTTT
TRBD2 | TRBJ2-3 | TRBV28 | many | CASSLAGTTPVGTQYF | TGTGCCAGCAGTCTAGCCGGGACTACCCCAGTTGGTACGCAGTATTTT
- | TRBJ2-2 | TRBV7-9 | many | CASSLIRGGAGELFF | TGTGCCAGCAGCTTAATACGAGGAGGGGCCGGGGAGCTGTTTTTT
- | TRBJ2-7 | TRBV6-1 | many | CASSEGGFDEQYF | TGTGCCAGCAGTGAAGGAGGGTTCGACGAGCAGTACTTC
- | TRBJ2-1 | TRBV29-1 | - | CSAPRMTGMYNEQFF | TGCAGCGCTCCTCGGATGACAGGCATGTACAATGAGCAGTTCTTC
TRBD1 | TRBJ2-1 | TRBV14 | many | CASSRIVQGRDNEQFF | TGTGCCAGCAGCCGGATAGTACAGGGGCGAGACAATGAGCAGTTCTTC
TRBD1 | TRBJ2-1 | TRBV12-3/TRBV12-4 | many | CASSLALGTDEQFF | TGTGCCAGCAGTTTAGCGTTGGGGACAGATGAGCAGTTCTTC